The 19 T cell receptor beta chains listed next were all sequenced from one sample in a study of cytomegalovirus exposure and HLA in healthy donors. The PCR made use of 60 Vbeta and 13 Jbeta primers. TCRdb's table, derived via immunoSEQ multiplex PCR, lists solely in-frame clones and lacks some. In the table there are 100,000 to 150,000 clones, around 75% of which are singletons. Sample: PBMCs. Receptors were obtained from a woman aged 50 to 60 in good health and CMV-seronegative.

The CDR3 coding sequence is TGCGCCAGCAGGGTAGGGGAAATAACTAACTATGGCTACACCTTC. Its translation is CASRVGEITNYGYTF. The rearrangement links TRBV5-1 to TRBJ1-2, with D perhaps matching TRBD1 (5 bases). CDR1 and CDR2 from the germline V gene are SGHRS and YFSETQ. The CDR3 is 15 residues long. The V and J ends lost 5 bases and 0 bases respectively, with 14 bases between them.

The chain links TRBV27 to TRBJ1-1; D is ambiguous. Germline loops: CDR1 MNHEY, CDR2 SMNVEV (reference sequence). This CDR3 has 11 amino acids. The V gene lost 6 bases and the J gene lost 4 bases, with 6 bases spanning the gap. CDR3 amino acids: CASSRGTEAFF. CDR3 nucleotides: TGTGCCAGCAGCCGAGGCACTGAAGCTTTCTTT.

The CDR3 DNA is TGTGCCAGCAAGGTGACCGGGGGAGCCGACTACGAGCAGTACTTC. Translated, it gives CASKVTGGADYEQYF. V is TRBV11-2 and J is TRBJ2-7; D might be TRBD2 (6 bases). Germline lookup yields CDR1 SGHAT and CDR2 FQNNGV. The ends were cut back, 7 bases at V and 3 bases at J, with 19 bases in the middle. The CDR3 is made up of 15 amino acids.

V is TRBV6-5 and J is TRBJ2-5; 10 bases are a match to TRBD2. J was trimmed by 5 bases and V by 2 bases; bases with no gene match: 2. The CDR3 is made up of 14 amino acids. Germline CDR1 and CDR2: MNHEY and SVGAGI. CDR3 in amino acids: CASSYGSGRETQYF. The CDR3, as DNA: TGTGCCAGCAGTTACGGTAGCGGGAGGGAGACCCAGTACTTC.

The rearrangement links TRBV5-1 to TRBJ2-2; TRBD2 aligns across 13 bases. Germline values: CDR1 SGHRS, CDR2 YFSETQ. The CDR3 length is 16 residues. V gave up 3 bases and J gave up 5 bases; unmatched junction bases: 4. Here the CDR3 reads CASSWTSGSLTGELFF. Written as DNA, the CDR3 is TGCGCCAGCAGCTGGACTAGCGGGAGTTTAACCGGGGAGCTGTTTTTT.

The chain employs TRBV2 and TRBJ1-1; TRBD1 aligns across 8 bases. With 8 bases clipped from V and 9 bases from J, the junction kept 17 bases outside the gene matches. The CDR3 has 15 residues. Germline values: CDR1 SNHLY, CDR2 FYNNEI. The CDR3 DNA reads as TGTGCCAGCTCCTTGGACCCAGGGGGCAGGGTGAAAGCTTTCTTT. This gives the protein CASSLDPGGRVKAFF.

The chain combines TRBV27 with TRBJ1-1; 9 positions match TRBD1. V was clipped by 9 bases and J by 1 base; unmatched bases: 12. The CDR3 has 16 amino acids. Germline V gene data show CDR1 as MNHEY and CDR2 as SMNVEV (reference sequence). CDR3 amino acids: CASHRGPGVGNTEAFF. CDR3 nucleotides: TGTGCCAGTCACAGGGGGCCCGGGGTGGGGAACACTGAAGCTTTCTTT.

J is TRBJ1-4 and V is TRBV28; D is undetermined. The CDR3 is 13 residues long. V was shortened by 10 bases and J by 7 bases, with 16 bases between the two germline ends. CDR1 and CDR2 (germline): MDHEN, SYDVKM. The CDR3 sequence: CATLSGSLEKLFF. CDR3 nucleotides: TGTGCCACCCTCTCGGGTAGCCTTGAAAAACTGTTTTTT.

V and J are TRBV10-3 and TRBJ1-2; D unclear. Trimming left V 5 bases short and J 6 bases short, with 7 bases between. The CDR3 length is 11 residues. Germline V gives CDR1 ENHRY, CDR2 SYGVKD. The chain's CDR3 is CAISQEHGYTF. CDR3 nucleotides: TGTGCCATCAGTCAGGAACATGGCTACACCTTC.

With regard to this clone: A read error may produce the germline difference seen at one junction end. CDR3 coding DNA: TGTGCGAGTATGGACACAGGGATGGACGAAAAACTGTTTTTT. It translates to CASMDTGMDEKLFF. V usage is TRBV19 and J usage is TRBJ1-4; D possibly corresponds to TRBD1 (6 bases). In germline, CDR1 is LNHDA, CDR2 SQIVND (reference sequence). This CDR3 contains 14 residues.

This CDR3 reads CARHRLRGMNTEAFF. In nucleotides, the CDR3 is TGTGCCAGACACAGACTCCGGGGGATGAACACTGAAGCTTTCTTT. The V call is TRBV2, the J call TRBJ1-1; D is perhaps TRBD1 (5 bases). The V end was cut by 9 bases, the J end by 0 bases, with 17 bases between. The CDR3 loop spans 15 amino acids. Looked up from germline, CDR1 is SNHLY and CDR2 is FYNNEI. The whole variable domain, filled in from reference TRBV2 and TRBJ1-1, reads EPEVTQTPSHQVTQMGQEVILRCVPISNHLYFYWYRQILGQKVEFLVSFYNNEISEKSEIFDDQFSVERPDGSNFTLKIRSTKLEDSAMYFCARHRLRGMNTEAFFGQGTRLTVV.

The chain employs TRBV29-1 and TRBJ2-2; D not resolved. CDR1 is SQVTM, CDR2 ANQGSEA, per germline. Trimming removed 6 bases from V and 7 bases from J, with 12 bases in between. This CDR3 is built from 12 residues. The CDR3 is CSVREAIGELFF. CDR3 sequence (DNA): TGCAGCGTACGAGAAGCGATCGGGGAGCTGTTTTTT.

This clone was detected only a few times. The V and J genes are TRBV10-3 and TRBJ1-1; 8 nucleotides line up with TRBD1. From germline, CDR1 is ENHRY and CDR2 SYGVKD. The V gene end was trimmed by 4 bases and the J gene end by 4 bases; junction bases not matched to a gene: 11. The CDR3 is 16 residues long. Here the CDR3 reads CAISGTDQGAITEAFF. The CDR3, as DNA: TGTGCCATCAGTGGGACCGACCAGGGGGCAATCACTGAAGCTTTCTTT.

There are a few counts of this clone. The J gene is TRBJ1-2, the V gene TRBV5-6; D gene uncertain. CDR3 length: 12 amino acids. Germline V gene sequence: CDR1 SGHDT, CDR2 YYEEEE. The V gene lost 0 bases and the J gene lost 4 bases, with 4 bases spanning the gap. The CDR3 bases are TGTGCCAGCAGCTTGGACAGCTATGGCTACACCTTC. Translation: CASSLDSYGYTF. Complete variable domain (other parts from reference TRBV5-6 and TRBJ1-2): DAGVTQSPTHLIKTRGQQVTLRCSPKSGHDTVSWYQQALGQGPQFIFQYYEEEERQRGNFPDRFSGHQFPNYSSELNVNALLLGDSALYLCASSLDSYGYTFGSGTRLTVV.

The V and J genes are TRBV28 and TRBJ1-4; 7 nucleotides match TRBD1. CDR1 MDHEN and CDR2 SYDVKM come from the germline V gene. V was pared by 5 bases and J by 3 bases, with 6 bases of the junction left unmatched. This CDR3 region has 15 residues. CDR3 in amino acids: CASSPPTGSNEKLFF. In DNA, the CDR3 is TGTGCCAGCAGTCCTCCGACAGGGTCTAATGAAAAACTGTTTTTT.

The genes are TRBV19 and TRBJ1-5; D is unclear. This CDR3 contains 15 residues. Trimming stripped 5 bases from V and 6 bases from J, with 17 bases between. CDR1 is LNHDA and CDR2 is SQIVND in the germline V gene (reference sequence). The CDR3 is CASSEGRGLVQPQHF. The CDR3 nucleotides are TGTGCCAGTAGTGAAGGGAGAGGGTTGGTTCAGCCCCAGCATTTT. Full variable domain (rest looked up from reference TRBV19 and TRBJ1-5): DGGITQSPKYLFRKEGQNVTLSCEQNLNHDAMYWYRQDPGQGLRLIYYSQIVNDFQKGDIAEGYSVSREKKESFPLTVTSAQKNPTAFYLCASSEGRGLVQPQHFGDGTRLSIL.

About this clone: The junction differs from germline at one of its ends, possibly a read error. The chain links TRBV7-9 to TRBJ2-1; 14 nucleotides match TRBD2. CDR3 length equals 15 residues. Germline V gives CDR1 SEHNR, CDR2 FQNEAQ (reference sequence). DNA of the CDR3: TGTTCCAGCAGCTTCGTGACTAGCGGGAGGGTCGAGCAGTTCTTC. Protein product: CSSSFVTSGRVEQFF.

The chain employs TRBV5-4 and TRBJ2-7; 7 nucleotides line up with TRBD2. This CDR3 has 12 amino acids. V was pared by 4 bases and J by 7 bases, with 5 bases of the junction left unmatched. CDR1 SGHNT and CDR2 YYREEE come from the germline V gene (reference sequence). The CDR3 region is CASSSGASEQYF. The CDR3 DNA reads as TGTGCCAGCAGCAGCGGGGCCTCGGAGCAGTACTTC.

This clone has just a few counts. This rearrangement joins TRBV27 to TRBJ1-6, with a tentative D call TRBD1 (5 bases). CDR1 MNHEY and CDR2 SMNVEV come from the germline V gene (reference sequence). CDR3 length: 15 amino acids. V lost 3 bases to trimming and J lost 7 bases, with 13 bases between them. CDR3 region: CASSFSLGGNSPLHF. The CDR3 bases are TGTGCCAGCAGTTTCAGTCTGGGGGGAAATTCACCCCTCCACTTT.